One TCR beta chain is described in this entry. As yet, its antigen is unknown. The libraries were made with immunoSEQ v3.0 at survey level. Sequencing was performed with immunoSEQ multiplex PCR; in TCRdb, only in-frame clones are kept and a portion is missing. Of 25,000 to 30,000 clones in the sample, around 80% were seen once. Everyone in the study who had HIV was treated in the United States. This specimen comes from a study of long-term antiretroviral therapy in people with HIV. Germline CDR1 and CDR2: SGDLS and YYNGEE. The CDR3 loop spans 16 amino acids. V lost 4 bases, J lost 5 bases, and 11 bases stayed unmatched. General observations from the study: The blood, collected between about 2004 and 2017, was possibly taken under older ART regimens. Whereas controls had wider CDR3 length ranges, HIV repertoires had narrower ones.

The material was unsorted PBMCs, obtained 3 years after starting antiretroviral therapy. This receptor was obtained from a man aged 35-49 years with HIV. The V call is TRBV9, the J call TRBJ2-1; 8 nucleotides match TRBD2. The CDR3 spells CASSNTGTSRDNEQFF. The CDR3 coding sequence is TGTGCCAGCAGCAATACCGGGACTAGTAGGGACAATGAGCAGTTCTTC.